The 25 T cell receptor beta chains below all came from one sample that was sequenced in a study of cytomegalovirus exposure and HLA in healthy donors. PCR amplification relied on 60 Vbeta primers (plus 13 Jbeta primers). Repertoires were generated with immunoSEQ multiplex PCR, while TCRdb's copy carries only in-frame clones and drops some. This table has just over 200,000 clones, 55% to 75% appearing once. Sequenced: PBMCs. The receptors derive from a man aged 40-55 years in good health and CMV-seropositive.

The CDR3 sequence is CASSSDREAFYGYTF. CDR3 coding DNA: TGTGCCAGCAGCTCGGACAGGGAAGCCTTCTATGGCTACACCTTC. This sequence joins TRBV7-9 and TRBJ1-2, with 8 bases matching TRBD1. This CDR3 contains 15 residues. Germline lookup yields CDR1 SEHNR and CDR2 FQNEAQ (reference sequence). The V and J ends lost 4 bases and 4 bases, in that order; junction bases with no gene match: 8.

This clone was detected only a few times. This rearrangement joins TRBV7-3 to TRBJ2-5, with D perhaps TRBD2 (6 bases). This CDR3 spans 14 amino acids. Trimming shortened V by 5 bases and J by 8 bases, and 18 bases separated the two germline ends. In germline, CDR1 is SGHTA, CDR2 FQGTGA. CDR3 DNA: TGTGCCAGCAGCCTCACAGGCCCGGGGGACACCCAGTACTTC. Residues: CASSLTGPGDTQYF.

CDR3 nucleotide sequence: TGTGCCAGCAGTCCCCGGACAGGGATCTCCAGTGGCTACACCTTC. Protein sequence: CASSPRTGISSGYTF. The rearrangement joins TRBV2 to TRBJ1-2; 8 nucleotides agree with TRBD1. Trimming removed 5 bases from V and 7 bases from J; junction bases left unmatched: 12. The CDR3 length is 15 residues. Germline values: CDR1 SNHLY, CDR2 FYNNEI.

The chain couples TRBV6-5 to TRBJ1-3, with D perhaps TRBD1 (6 bases). The CDR3 has 14 residues. Germline CDR1 and CDR2: MNHEY and SVGAGI. Trimming left V 6 bases short and J 7 bases short, with 16 bases between. CDR3 in DNA: TGTGCCAGCAGACCAGAACAGGGTTGGAACACCATATATTTT. Protein sequence: CASRPEQGWNTIYF.

The J gene is TRBJ1-5, the V gene TRBV19; D possibly corresponds to TRBD1 (6 bases). Germline V gene data show CDR1 as LNHDA and CDR2 as SQIVND (reference sequence). CDR3 length: 14 residues. V was shortened by 7 bases and J by 8 bases, with 18 bases between the two germline ends. The CDR3 coding sequence is TGTGCCAGTACCCCCGGACAGCCCGAGGAGCCCCAGCATTTT. Amino acid sequence: CASTPGQPEEPQHF.

This clone has only a few counts. This chain uses TRBV15 with TRBJ1-4; D uncertain. The V and J ends lost 5 bases and 8 bases respectively, with 15 bases between them. This CDR3 region has 14 residues. The germline V gene encodes CDR1 LNHNV and CDR2 YYDKDF (reference sequence). This CDR3 reads CATSSPPSEEKLFF. CDR3 DNA: TGTGCCACCAGCTCTCCTCCGAGCGAGGAAAAACTGTTTTTT.

The rearrangement links TRBV5-1 to TRBJ1-6; D not certain. CDR1 SGHRS and CDR2 YFSETQ come from the germline V gene. The V end was cut by 1 base, the J end by 7 bases, with 15 bases between. The CDR3 covers 16 residues. This CDR3 is CASSLRGYGSNSPLHF. The CDR3 bases are TGCGCCAGCAGCTTGCGAGGGTATGGGTCCAATTCACCCCTCCACTTT.

The DNA of the CDR3 is TGTGCCAGCAGCCAAGGGACTCAGCTTTACGAGCAGTACTTC. Encoded protein: CASSQGTQLYEQYF. This rearrangement joins TRBV4-2 to TRBJ2-7, with a tentative D call TRBD2 (5 bases). CDR3 size: 14 residues. V was shortened by 1 base and J by 4 bases, with 11 bases between the two germline ends. CDR1 LGHNA and CDR2 YNFKEQ come from the germline V gene.

The chain recombines TRBV5-4 with TRBJ2-7, with D tentatively TRBD1 (6 bases). The V gene's germline CDR1 is SGHNT and CDR2 YYREEE (reference sequence). The V gene lost 0 bases and the J gene lost 2 bases, with 12 bases spanning the gap. The CDR3 sequence is 15 residues long. The CDR3 protein is CASSLAPQGTYEQYF. In DNA, the CDR3 is TGTGCCAGCAGCTTGGCGCCGCAGGGGACCTACGAGCAGTACTTC. Complete variable domain (other parts from reference TRBV5-4 and TRBJ2-7): ETGVTQSPTHLIKTRGQQVTLRCSSQSGHNTVSWYQQALGQGPQFIFQYYREEENGRGNFPPRFSGLQFPNYSSELNVNALELDDSALYLCASSLAPQGTYEQYFGPGTRLTVT.

CDR3 bases: TGTGCCAGCAGCCAACATAACACAGGGGGCTGGTGGGGTGGCTACACCTTC. It encodes CASSQHNTGGWWGGYTF. The chain has TRBV7-3 and TRBJ1-2; 9 bases are shared with TRBD1. The trim removed 5 bases at V and 7 bases at J, leaving 17 bases unmatched. The CDR3 runs 17 residues. The germline V gene has CDR1 SGHTA and CDR2 FQGTGA.

V is TRBV19 and J is TRBJ2-3; D uncertain. CDR3 length: 13 residues. Trimming cost V 8 bases and J 0 bases, with 9 bases left between them. Germline CDR1 is LNHDA and CDR2 is SQIVND (reference sequence). CDR3 residues: CASSVASTDTQYF. The CDR3 nucleotides are TGTGCCAGTTCCGTAGCCAGCACAGATACGCAGTATTTT.

The sample holds a few counts of this clone. This chain connects TRBV5-8 to TRBJ1-4, with 7 bases fitting TRBD1. Germline values: CDR1 SGHTS, CDR2 YDEGEE. Germline trimming cut 7 bases from V and 6 bases from J; bases unmatched to any gene: 12. The CDR3 has 15 residues. DNA for the CDR3: TGTGCCAGCGGATGGGAAGACAGGGATGATGAAAAACTGTTTTTT. This gives the protein CASGWEDRDDEKLFF.

This clone was detected a few times. V and J are TRBV2 and TRBJ1-1; no clear D gene. CDR1 is SNHLY and CDR2 is FYNNEI in the germline V gene. The V end was cut by 7 bases, the J end by 5 bases, with 8 bases between. CDR3 length: 11 residues. CDR3 in amino acids: CASTRTTEAFF. DNA for the CDR3: TGTGCCAGCACTCGTACTACTGAAGCTTTCTTT.

The rearrangement links TRBV5-1 to TRBJ1-1; possible D gene TRBD1, 6 bases. Germline V CDR1 and CDR2: SGHRS, YFSETQ. The CDR3 is 17 residues long. Between the trimmed V and J ends, which lost 4 bases and 1 base, there was a span of 20 bases. Here the CDR3 DNA reads TGCGCCAGCAGCGAGGGTCGAGGGGGGGCGACGAACACTGAAGCTTTCTTT. The encoded protein is CASSEGRGGATNTEAFF. The full variable domain, its missing parts supplied by reference TRBV5-1 and TRBJ1-1, is KAGVTQTPRYLIKTRGQQVTLSCSPISGHRSVSWYQQTPGQGLQFLFEYFSETQRNKGNFPGRFSGRQFSNSRSEMNVSTLELGDSALYLCASSEGRGGATNTEAFFGQGTRLTVV.

For this clone: This CDR3 is missing its conserved last phenylalanine or tryptophan, likely due to a read error. The chain couples TRBV5-1 to TRBJ1-2; 10 bases agree with TRBD1. J lost 9 bases, V lost 5 bases, and 7 bases had no gene match. Looked up from germline, CDR1 is SGHRS and CDR2 is YFSETQ. The CDR3 loop spans 13 amino acids. CDR3 coding DNA: TGCGCCAGCAGTTCCGGGACAGGGGAACGCTACACCCTC. Amino acid sequence: CASSSGTGERYTL.

In this sample, this clone turned up a few times. The CDR3 coding sequence is TGTGCCAGCAGCGTAACGACAGGGTCGCCCCTCCACTTT. Residues: CASSVTTGSPLHF. The chain carries TRBV5-5 and TRBJ1-6; 7 positions agree with TRBD1. J gave up 13 bases and V 4 bases, and 8 bases lay outside the gene matches. This CDR3 is 13 amino acids long. In germline, CDR1 is SGHKS, CDR2 YYEKEE (reference sequence).

This clone appeared a few times. This chain uses TRBV9 with TRBJ1-4, with D possibly being TRBD1 (5 bases). CDR1 SGDLS and CDR2 YYNGEE come from the germline V gene. Trimming removed 0 bases from V and 0 bases from J, with 15 bases in between. The CDR3 loop spans 18 amino acids. Here the CDR3 DNA reads TGTGCCAGCAGCGTAGGTCCCGACAGTTCACCAACTAATGAAAAACTGTTTTTT. Its translation: CASSVGPDSSPTNEKLFF.

This chain uses TRBV13 with TRBJ1-4; D gene unclear. The V end was cut by 4 bases, the J end by 4 bases, with 13 bases between. CDR1 and CDR2 from the germline V gene are PRHDT and FYEKMQ (reference sequence). The CDR3 is 15 residues long. CDR3 loop: CASSSTGTFNEKLFF. The CDR3 region has the DNA TGTGCCAGCAGCTCAACGGGTACCTTTAATGAAAAACTGTTTTTT.

The CDR3 here is CASSFVQGNEKLFF. The CDR3, as DNA: TGTGCCAGCAGCTTTGTACAGGGAAATGAAAAACTGTTTTTT. The chain couples TRBV11-2 to TRBJ1-4, with a weak D call TRBD1 (6 bases). CDR1 SGHAT and CDR2 FQNNGV come from the germline V gene. The ends were cut back, 3 bases at V and 5 bases at J, with 10 bases in the middle. The CDR3 contains 14 residues.

The count of this clone is one. The rearrangement joins TRBV9 to TRBJ1-5; 11 bases are a match to TRBD1. The length of the CDR3 is 16 residues. Trimming took 3 bases from V and 3 from J; bases not matched to a gene: 5. The V gene's germline CDR1 is SGDLS and CDR2 YYNGEE. In DNA form, the CDR3 reads TGTGCCAGCAGCGCGGGACAGGGGGATAACAATCAGCCCCAGCATTTT. The encoded protein is CASSAGQGDNNQPQHF. The variable domain in full, completed from reference TRBV9 and TRBJ1-5, reads DSGVTQTPKHLITATGQRVTLRCSPRSGDLSVYWYQQSLDQGLQFLIQYYNGEERAKGNILERFSAQQFPDLHSELNLSSLELGDSALYFCASSAGQGDNNQPQHFGDGTRLSIL.

The chain recombines TRBV4-2 with TRBJ2-7; D is undetermined. The CDR3 has 16 residues. Germline V lookup: CDR1 LGHNA, CDR2 YNFKEQ. Trimming shortened V by 1 base and J by 0 bases, and 13 bases separated the two germline ends. CDR3 amino acids: CASSQVSPLSSYEQYF. The CDR3 coding sequence is TGTGCCAGCAGCCAAGTAAGCCCCTTGAGCTCCTACGAGCAGTACTTC.

J is TRBJ1-1 and V is TRBV27; TRBD1 matches at 7 bases. V lost 3 bases and J lost 1; bases outside the gene matches: 2. The CDR3 is 14 amino acids. Germline lookup yields CDR1 MNHEY and CDR2 SMNVEV (reference sequence). The CDR3 sequence: CASSLGQKNTEAFF. The CDR3, as DNA: TGTGCCAGCAGTTTGGGACAGAAGAACACTGAAGCTTTCTTT.

This chain uses TRBV5-1 with TRBJ1-6; D is uncertain. The germline CDR1 and CDR2 sequences are SGHRS and YFSETQ. The CDR3 has 14 amino acids. V was trimmed by 0 bases and J by 8 bases, leaving 9 bases between them. CDR3 DNA: TGCGCCAGCAGCTTGGTCGGGAGGGATTCACCCCTCCACTTT. Translation: CASSLVGRDSPLHF. The whole variable domain, filled in from reference TRBV5-1 and TRBJ1-6, reads KAGVTQTPRYLIKTRGQQVTLSCSPISGHRSVSWYQQTPGQGLQFLFEYFSETQRNKGNFPGRFSGRQFSNSRSEMNVSTLELGDSALYLCASSLVGRDSPLHFGNGTRLTVT.

V gene TRBV5-6 combines with J gene TRBJ1-5; 9 bases fit TRBD1. V dropped 2 bases and J dropped 2; count of bases not matched to a gene: 5. Per the germline V gene, CDR1 is SGHDT and CDR2 is YYEEEE. The CDR3 length is 16 residues. CDR3 in DNA: TGTGCCAGCAGCTTTTCGGGGACAGGGCGCAATCAGCCCCAGCATTTT. It is translated as CASSFSGTGRNQPQHF.

In regard to this clone: Additional DNA sequences in this sample encode the identical CDR3. The chain combines TRBV6-5 with TRBJ2-1; TRBD2 agrees at 8 bases. This CDR3 is 13 amino acids long. CDR1 and CDR2 from the germline V gene are MNHEY and SVGAGI. V shed 6 bases and J 4 bases; nucleotides not matched to a gene: 2. This CDR3 reads CASSRGGYNEQFF. CDR3 DNA: TGTGCCAGCAGCCGGGGGGGGTACAATGAGCAGTTCTTC.